Reported below is one T cell receptor (beta chain). Its target is not known. This sample was taken from a study of CD8 T cells in ankylosing spondylitis. Notes on the study in general: Significant enrichment of disease-linked clones was reported in matched ankylosing spondylitis synovial fluid. Seemingly distinctive of ankylosing spondylitis blood was a TCR beta motif formed by eight highly homologous variants.

The CDR3 runs 11 residues. V lost 2 bases and J lost 8, with 6 bases in between. The germline V gene has CDR1 MNHNS and CDR2 SASEGT. TCRdb fed the 5' RACE reads into MiXCR, producing one record per CDR3 protein. The sample contains roughly 370,000 distinct CDR3 sequences, 20% to 25% of which appear only once. The clonotype originates from a male donor with ankylosing spondylitis. The sequencing input was blood, either unsorted or a sorted T cell fraction (not recorded which). This sequence joins TRBV6-1 and TRBJ1-1, with D unresolved. The CDR3 DNA sequence: TGTGCCAGCAGTGAAAACTGGGAAGCTTTCTTT. Its protein product is CASSENWEAFF.